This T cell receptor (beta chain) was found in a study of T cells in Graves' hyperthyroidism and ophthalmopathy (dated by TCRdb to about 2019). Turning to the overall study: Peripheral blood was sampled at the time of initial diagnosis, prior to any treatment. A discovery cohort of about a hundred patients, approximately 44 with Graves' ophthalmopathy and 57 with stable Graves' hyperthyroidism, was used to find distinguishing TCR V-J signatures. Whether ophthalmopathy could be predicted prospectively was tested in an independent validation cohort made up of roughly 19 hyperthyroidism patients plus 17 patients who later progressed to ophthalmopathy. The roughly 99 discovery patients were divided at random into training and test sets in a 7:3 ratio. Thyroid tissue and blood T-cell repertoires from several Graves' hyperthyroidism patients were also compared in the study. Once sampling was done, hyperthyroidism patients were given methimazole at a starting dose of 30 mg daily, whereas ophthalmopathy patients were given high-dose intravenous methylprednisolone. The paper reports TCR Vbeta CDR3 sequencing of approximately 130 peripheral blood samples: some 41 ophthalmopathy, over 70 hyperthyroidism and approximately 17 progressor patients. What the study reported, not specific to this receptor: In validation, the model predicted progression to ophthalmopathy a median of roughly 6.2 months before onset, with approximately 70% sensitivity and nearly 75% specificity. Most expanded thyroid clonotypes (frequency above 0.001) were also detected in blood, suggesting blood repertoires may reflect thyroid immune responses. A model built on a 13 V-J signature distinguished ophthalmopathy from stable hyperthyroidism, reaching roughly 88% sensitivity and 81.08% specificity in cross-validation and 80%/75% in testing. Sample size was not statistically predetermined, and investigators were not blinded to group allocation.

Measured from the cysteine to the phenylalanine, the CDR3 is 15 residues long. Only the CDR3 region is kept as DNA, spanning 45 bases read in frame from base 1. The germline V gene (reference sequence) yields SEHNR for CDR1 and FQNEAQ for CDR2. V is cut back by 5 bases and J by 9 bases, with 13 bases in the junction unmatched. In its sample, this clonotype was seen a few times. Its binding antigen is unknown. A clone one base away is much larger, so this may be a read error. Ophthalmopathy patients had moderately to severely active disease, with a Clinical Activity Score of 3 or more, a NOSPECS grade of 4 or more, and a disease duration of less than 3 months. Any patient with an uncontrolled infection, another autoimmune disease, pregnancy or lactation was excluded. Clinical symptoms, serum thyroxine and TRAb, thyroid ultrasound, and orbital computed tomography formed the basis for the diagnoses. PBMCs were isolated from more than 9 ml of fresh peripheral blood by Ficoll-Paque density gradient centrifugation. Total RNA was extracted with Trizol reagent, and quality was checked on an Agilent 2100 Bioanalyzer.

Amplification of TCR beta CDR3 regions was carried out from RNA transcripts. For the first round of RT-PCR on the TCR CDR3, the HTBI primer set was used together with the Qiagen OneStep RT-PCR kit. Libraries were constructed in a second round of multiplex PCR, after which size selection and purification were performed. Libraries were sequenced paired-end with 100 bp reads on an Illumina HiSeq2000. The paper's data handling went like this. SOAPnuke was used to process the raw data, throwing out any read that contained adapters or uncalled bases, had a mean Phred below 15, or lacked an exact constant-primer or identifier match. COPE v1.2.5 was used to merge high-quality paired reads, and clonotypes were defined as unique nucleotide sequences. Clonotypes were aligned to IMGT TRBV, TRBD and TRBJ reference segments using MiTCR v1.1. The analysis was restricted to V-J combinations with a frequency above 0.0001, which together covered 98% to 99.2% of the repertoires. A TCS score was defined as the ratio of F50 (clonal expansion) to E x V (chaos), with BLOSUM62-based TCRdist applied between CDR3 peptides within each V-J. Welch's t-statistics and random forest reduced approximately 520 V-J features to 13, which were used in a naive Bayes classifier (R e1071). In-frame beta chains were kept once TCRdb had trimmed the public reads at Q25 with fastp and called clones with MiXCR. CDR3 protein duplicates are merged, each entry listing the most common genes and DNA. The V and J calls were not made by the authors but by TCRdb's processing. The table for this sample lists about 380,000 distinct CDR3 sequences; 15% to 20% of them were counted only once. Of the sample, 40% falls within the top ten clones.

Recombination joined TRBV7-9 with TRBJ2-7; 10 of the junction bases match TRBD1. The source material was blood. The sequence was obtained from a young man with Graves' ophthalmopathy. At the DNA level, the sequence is TGTGCCAGCAGCCCCCGTAGACAGGGGGCTCACGGGCAGTACTTC. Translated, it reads CASSPRRQGAHGQYF.